One and the same sample provided the 23 T cell receptor beta chains below, sequenced in a study of blood T cell repertoires in COVID-19. This table comes from immunoSEQ multiplex PCR, and its TCRdb copy is limited to in-frame clones, with some not included. This table holds 220,000 or so clones, around 90% found once. Sequencing used PBMCs or T cells enriched from blood (not recorded which). The receptors were gathered from a man under 40 who had been exposed to COVID-19.

V usage is TRBV30 and J usage is TRBJ1-4, with 9 bases that match TRBD1. Germline values: CDR1 GTSNPN, CDR2 SVGIG (reference sequence). The CDR3 totals 18 residues. The junction had 18 bases not matched to a gene; V was cut back by 3 bases and J by 7 bases. In DNA, the CDR3 is TGTGCCTGGAGGTTGATGGTCATAGGGGACAGGGTCTCTGAAAAACTGTTTTTT. Its translation: CAWRLMVIGDRVSEKLFF. Combining the CDR3 with reference TRBV30 and TRBJ1-4 gives the whole variable domain SQTIHQWPATLVQPVGSPLSLECTVEGTSNPNLYWYRQAAGRGLQLLFYSVGIGQISSEVPQNLSASRPQDRQFILSSKKLLLSDSGFYLCAWRLMVIGDRVSEKLFFGSGTQLSVL.

The V call is TRBV11-2, the J call TRBJ2-7, with D maybe TRBD2 (6 bases). V was trimmed by 7 bases and J by 7 bases, leaving 17 bases between them. This CDR3 contains 13 residues. CDR1 and CDR2 (germline): SGHAT, FQNNGV. The CDR3 region has the DNA TGTGCCAGCACGGGGACTTTCTCGGGGGAGCAGTACTTC. It yields the protein CASTGTFSGEQYF.

V usage is TRBV2 and J usage is TRBJ2-1; D gene unclear. Per germline, CDR1 SNHLY and CDR2 FYNNEI. V was clipped by 7 bases and J by 6 bases, with 19 bases between them. This CDR3 has 15 residues. The CDR3 reads CASTGRLQPPNEQFF. In nucleotides, the CDR3 is TGTGCCAGCACCGGCCGACTGCAGCCCCCCAATGAGCAGTTCTTC.

This clone was seen a single time. CDR3 region: CASSTGQGESPLHF. CDR3 coding DNA: TGCGCCAGCAGCACGGGACAGGGAGAATCACCCCTCCACTTT. The chain links TRBV5-1 to TRBJ1-6; 9 nucleotides line up with TRBD1. Germline V gene data show CDR1 as SGHRS and CDR2 as YFSETQ. The CDR3 has 14 residues. V lost 4 bases, J lost 10 bases, and 6 bases stayed unmatched.

V is TRBV9 and J is TRBJ1-1, with D unresolved. CDR1 is SGDLS, CDR2 YYNGEE, per germline. CDR3 size: 14 residues. Trimming stripped 3 bases from V and 1 base from J, with 10 bases between. CDR3 in DNA: TGTGCCAGCAGCGAACGACGGGGGAACACTGAAGCTTTCTTT. It codes for CASSERRGNTEAFF.

The V call is TRBV5-1, the J call TRBJ1-6; D call uncertain. CDR1 is SGHRS and CDR2 is YFSETQ in the germline V gene. The V end lost 0 bases, the J end lost 7 bases, and 11 bases lay between the germline ends. The CDR3 length is 15 residues. The CDR3 DNA is TGCGCCAGCAGCTTGGAGTACAATTCGAATTCACCCCTCCACTTT. This codes for CASSLEYNSNSPLHF.

The chain recombines TRBV11-2 with TRBJ1-6; possible D gene TRBD1, 6 bases. Germline V gene data show CDR1 as SGHAT and CDR2 as FQNNGV. The CDR3 is made up of 14 amino acids. V shed 0 bases and J shed 9 bases, with 9 bases lying between them. CDR3 region: CASSLDWGRSPLHF. In nucleotides, the CDR3 is TGTGCCAGCAGCTTAGATTGGGGGCGTTCACCCCTCCACTTT. Using reference TRBV11-2 and TRBJ1-6 for the parts outside the CDR3, the full variable domain is EAGVAQSPRYKIIEKRQSVAFWCNPISGHATLYWYQQILGQGPKLLIQFQNNGVVDDSQLPKDRFSAERLKGVDSTLKIQPAKLEDSAVYLCASSLDWGRSPLHFGNGTRLTVT.

This clone was observed a single time. V usage is TRBV11-2 and J usage is TRBJ2-1; the match to TRBD2 covers 10 bases. Germline CDR1 and CDR2: SGHAT and FQNNGV. CDR3 size: 14 residues. Losses at the gene ends were 2 bases for V and 7 bases for J; bases not matched to a gene: 2. CDR3 coding DNA: TGTGCCAGCAGCTTAAGCGGGGGGGCGAATGAGCAGTTCTTC. Translated, it gives CASSLSGGANEQFF.

This chain joins TRBV4-1 and TRBJ2-7, with TRBD2 as a possible D gene (6 bases). The germline V and J ends were trimmed by 2 bases and 3 bases, with 14 bases remaining between them. This CDR3 is 15 amino acids long. Germline CDR1 reads MGHRA; CDR2 reads YSYEKL. In DNA form, the CDR3 reads TGCGCCAGCAGCCAAACCGGGACTGGAGTCTACGAGCAGTACTTC. Protein sequence: CASSQTGTGVYEQYF.

The J gene is TRBJ1-2, the V gene TRBV18, with 12 bases matching TRBD1. The CDR3 has 16 amino acids. Trimming took 0 bases from V and 8 from J; bases not matched to a gene: 7. Per germline, CDR1 KGHSH and CDR2 LQKENI. The CDR3 loop reads CASSPPVGQGAGGYTF. The CDR3 coding sequence is TGTGCCAGCTCACCACCGGTGGGACAGGGGGCAGGCGGCTACACCTTC.

The chain joins TRBV4-1 to TRBJ2-7; 16 positions agree with TRBD2. V shed 2 bases and J 3 bases; nucleotides not matched to a gene: 7. CDR3 length: 18 amino acids. The germline V gene has CDR1 MGHRA and CDR2 YSYEKL. CDR3 amino acids: CASSQWGLAGGPYYEQYF. DNA of the CDR3: TGCGCCAGCAGCCAATGGGGACTAGCGGGGGGGCCTTACTACGAGCAGTACTTC.

This chain joins TRBV10-3 and TRBJ2-1; the match to TRBD1 covers 8 bases. CDR1 ENHRY and CDR2 SYGVKD come from the germline V gene. V lost 9 bases, J lost 6 bases, and 13 bases stayed unmatched. The CDR3 has 15 residues. The CDR3 is CAIHSGTTGGNEQFF. The CDR3, as DNA: TGTGCCATTCACTCCGGGACCACAGGGGGCAATGAGCAGTTCTTC.

The J gene is TRBJ2-7, the V gene TRBV2, with 9 bases that match TRBD1. The length of the CDR3 is 13 residues. CDR1 and CDR2 (germline): SNHLY, FYNNEI. The junction had 8 bases not matched to a gene; V was cut back by 8 bases and J by 6 bases. The CDR3 bases are TGTGCCAGCGGGGACAGGGTTTCTCTCGAGCAGTACTTC. Translation gives CASGDRVSLEQYF.

The chain recombines TRBV15 with TRBJ2-1; D is possibly TRBD2 (5 bases). V lost 3 bases and J 6 bases, leaving 9 bases between the germline ends. This CDR3 comprises 13 residues. CDR1 and CDR2 from the germline V gene are LNHNV and YYDKDF (reference sequence). CDR3 sequence (DNA): TGTGCCACCAGCAGGGAACTAGTCAATGAGCAGTTCTTC. This codes for CATSRELVNEQFF.

The rearrangement links TRBV27 to TRBJ1-1; 7 bases are shared with TRBD1. Germline V gives CDR1 MNHEY, CDR2 SMNVEV (reference sequence). There are 15 residues in the CDR3. The trim removed 6 bases at V and 4 bases at J, leaving 11 bases unmatched. The CDR3 loop is CASRPGGGGFTEAFF. In DNA, the CDR3 is TGTGCCAGCAGGCCGGGAGGGGGCGGGTTCACTGAAGCTTTCTTT.

J is TRBJ2-7 and V is TRBV12-3 or TRBV12-4; D might be TRBD1 (6 bases). V lost 3 bases and J 7 bases, leaving 13 bases between the germline ends. The CDR3 extends over 13 amino acids. The CDR3 here is CASSFLGRGEQYF. The DNA for the CDR3 is TGTGCCAGCAGTTTTTTAGGAAGGGGGGAGCAGTACTTC.

The chain recombines TRBV18 with TRBJ1-3, with no clear D. Germline V gives CDR1 KGHSH, CDR2 LQKENI. The CDR3 extends over 16 amino acids. Trimming took 3 bases from V and 7 from J, leaving 19 bases between them. Here the CDR3 reads CASSPWKEAYGNTIYF. The CDR3 region has the DNA TGTGCCAGCTCACCTTGGAAAGAGGCCTACGGGAACACCATATATTTT.

The rearrangement joins TRBV6-5 to TRBJ1-5; TRBD1 matches 7 bases. The CDR3 runs 15 residues. The junction had 12 bases not matched to a gene; V was cut back by 7 bases and J by 6 bases. Germline CDR1 is MNHEY and CDR2 is SVGAGI. The CDR3 protein is CASNPSQGVTQPQHF. The CDR3 DNA sequence: TGTGCCAGCAACCCCAGCCAGGGGGTGACTCAGCCCCAGCATTTT.

This rearrangement joins TRBV7-6 to TRBJ1-3, with D possibly TRBD1 on 6 matching bases. The CDR3 is 17 residues long. The V and J ends lost 3 bases and 0 bases respectively, with 15 bases between them. CDR1 and CDR2 from the germline V gene are SGHVS and FNYEAQ. This CDR3 reads CASSLFGQSNSGNTIYF. Written as DNA, the CDR3 is TGTGCCAGCAGCTTGTTCGGACAGTCCAACTCTGGAAACACCATATATTTT.

This clone was detected once. The CDR3 sequence is CASSLTGPNTEAFF. The CDR3 DNA sequence: TGCGCCAGCAGCTTGACAGGGCCGAACACTGAAGCTTTCTTT. The chain couples TRBV5-1 to TRBJ1-1; weak D call: TRBD1 (6 bases). Trimming cost V 1 base and J 1 base, with 8 bases left between them. Germline V gene data show CDR1 as SGHRS and CDR2 as YFSETQ. The CDR3 runs 14 residues.

V and J are TRBV20-1 and TRBJ2-7; TRBD2 might be the D (6 bases). This CDR3 has 15 residues. Germline V gene lookup returns CDR1 DFQATT and CDR2 SNEGSKA (reference sequence). Trimming took off 3 bases at V and 2 bases at J, with 17 bases between the two ends. The CDR3 DNA reads as TGCAGTGCTAGTAGGCGGGGCGGGGCGACCTACGAGCAGTACTTC. This codes for CSASRRGGATYEQYF.

The chain links TRBV4-2 to TRBJ1-5; D is unresolved. V was shortened by 1 base and J by 9 bases, with 10 bases between the two germline ends. Looked up from germline, CDR1 is LGHNA and CDR2 is YNFKEQ. The CDR3 is made up of 13 amino acids. CDR3 loop: CASSQGGSGPQHF. The CDR3 DNA reads as TGTGCCAGCAGCCAAGGCGGGTCGGGGCCCCAGCATTTT.

The chain recombines TRBV7-9 with TRBJ2-2, with D maybe TRBD1 (7 bases). CDR3 length: 16 amino acids. V was cut by 3 bases and J by 7 bases, with 18 bases left in between. Germline CDR1 reads SEHNR; CDR2 reads FQNEAQ (reference sequence). CDR3: CASSFRRGLGNGELFF. The CDR3 nucleotides are TGTGCCAGCAGCTTTAGGAGGGGGCTCGGAAACGGGGAGCTGTTTTTT.